This T cell receptor beta chain was observed in a study of blood T cell repertoires in COVID-19. In the study overall: Samples came from the United States, Italy and Spain, spanning acute and convalescent COVID-19. PBMCs, B-cell-depleted T cells, or T cells were the source of the cDNA or gDNA that made up the material.

Per the original methods: Amplification with reference gene primers provided the estimates of nucleated cell counts. The table came from immunoSEQ multiplex PCR; TCRdb's copy has only in-frame clones and leaves some out. V, J and clone size were drawn from that table, and D and trimming were deduced from the DNA. The data contain about 58,000 clones, 89% of them seen just once; the ten biggest clones take up 14%. Germline loops: CDR1 SGHTA, CDR2 FQGNSA. J gave up 4 bases and V 3 bases, and 11 bases lay outside the gene matches. CDR3 size: 16 residues. The chain combines TRBV7-2 with TRBJ2-5; 7 bases match TRBD2. The clonotype originates from a woman aged 55-75 years with active COVID-19. What was sequenced was peripheral blood. CDR3 residues: CASSFKTSPGGETQYF. CDR3 sequence (DNA): TGTGCCAGCAGCTTTAAGACTAGCCCCGGTGGAGAGACCCAGTACTTC.